This T cell receptor beta chain came from a study of blood T cell repertoires in COVID-19. Authors' analysis steps: Reference gene primer amplification gave nucleated cell count estimates. Here immunoSEQ multiplex PCR was the method, and the copy in TCRdb shows in-frame clones only, minus some. V and J calls plus clone size are reproduced from that table; the DNA served to infer D and trimming. The repertoire includes 200,000 to 300,000 clones, about nine tenths of them detected once, and around 1.7% sits in the top ten. The CDR3 has 19 residues. The V end lost 0 bases, the J end lost 2 bases, and 22 bases lay between the germline ends. Germline loops: CDR1 SGHDN, CDR2 FVKESK.

This chain connects TRBV14 to TRBJ2-5; D might be TRBD2 (7 bases). The sequence was obtained from a woman aged 60-70 years who had recovered from COVID-19. Sequenced material: peripheral blood. The CDR3 bases are TGTGCCAGCAGCCAAGATCTCTGGGGGGGGCGCGGAAAACAAGAGACCCAGTACTTC. It translates to CASSQDLWGGRGKQETQYF.